This entry lists 21 T cell receptor beta chains sequenced from one sample in a study of blood T cells in healthy people across ages. Together with a sample-barcoded 5' primer, a J-beta primer mix was included in a second PCR lasting about 7 to 11 cycles. TCRdb independently ran MiXCR on the 5' RACE reads; one entry per CDR3 protein. The data hold 450,000 to 700,000 distinct CDR3 sequences, with roughly 29% observed a single time. Sequencing input: blood. Source of these receptors: a woman in her seventies in good health.

Only a few counts were recorded for this clonotype. V usage is TRBV7-2 and J usage is TRBJ2-5; 7 bases agree with TRBD2. This CDR3 has 13 residues. The V and J ends lost 4 bases and 9 bases, in that order; junction bases with no gene match: 8. Germline V gene sequence: CDR1 SGHTA, CDR2 FQGNSA. The CDR3 bases are TGTGCCAGCAGCTGGGTTGGGGGGGAGGCCCAGTACTTC. Encoded protein: CASSWVGGEAQYF. Full variable domain (outside the CDR3, taken from reference TRBV7-2 and TRBJ2-5): GAGVSQSPSNKVTEKGKDVELRCDPISGHTALYWYRQSLGQGLEFLIYFQGNSAPDKSGLPSDRFSAERTGGSVSTLTIQRTQQEDSAVYLCASSWVGGEAQYFGPGTRLLVL.

This clonotype came up once. The chain carries TRBV3-1 and TRBJ2-3, with 8 bases lining up with TRBD1. V lost 2 bases and J lost 0; bases outside the gene matches: 1. The CDR3 covers 15 residues. CDR1 LGHDT and CDR2 YNNKEL come from the germline V gene (reference sequence). The CDR3 reads CASSQYRGSTDTQYF. DNA for the CDR3: TGTGCCAGCAGCCAATACAGGGGGAGCACAGATACGCAGTATTTT.

The chain has TRBV5-4 and TRBJ1-2; 9 bases map to TRBD1. Germline trimming cut 4 bases from V and 8 bases from J; bases unmatched to any gene: 6. Germline-derived CDR1 and CDR2 are SGHNT and YYREEE (reference sequence). The CDR3 has 13 amino acids. The CDR3: CASSVNRGRGYTF. In DNA, the CDR3 is TGTGCCAGCAGCGTAAACAGGGGGCGCGGCTACACCTTC.

The rearrangement uses TRBV11-3 and TRBJ1-2; 8 nucleotides line up with TRBD1. Trimming removed 5 bases from V and 4 bases from J; junction bases left unmatched: 6. This CDR3 region has 14 residues. The germline CDR1 and CDR2 sequences are SGHNT and YENEEA. For the CDR3, the DNA is TGTGCCAGCAGCGCGGACAGGGACGCCTATGGCTACACCTTC. This encodes CASSADRDAYGYTF.

The chain employs TRBV5-1 and TRBJ2-1; unclear D gene. V was trimmed by 0 bases and J by 5 bases, leaving 18 bases between them. Germline V gene sequence: CDR1 SGHRS, CDR2 YFSETQ. CDR3 length: 17 amino acids. The CDR3 region is CASSLALGQVTHNEQFF. CDR3 nucleotides: TGCGCCAGCAGCTTGGCCTTGGGTCAGGTAACCCACAATGAGCAGTTCTTC.

The chain carries TRBV20-1 and TRBJ2-7, with 9 positions matching TRBD2. V dropped 3 bases and J dropped 4; count of bases not matched to a gene: 4. CDR3 length: 13 amino acids. Germline V gives CDR1 DFQATT, CDR2 SNEGSKA (reference sequence). The CDR3 spells CSARSSGVYEQYF. For the CDR3, the DNA is TGCAGTGCTAGGTCTAGCGGGGTGTACGAGCAGTACTTC.

J is TRBJ2-3 and V is TRBV3-1; no clear D gene. Germline-derived CDR1 and CDR2 are LGHDT and YNNKEL (reference sequence). The CDR3 has 15 residues. Trimming removed 2 bases at V and 2 bases at J, with 11 bases between. The DNA for the CDR3 is TGTGCCAGCAGCCAAAATAACCTCTTCACAGATACGCAGTATTTT. It encodes CASSQNNLFTDTQYF.

This clonotype was counted only a few times. The J gene is TRBJ2-5, the V gene TRBV6-5; TRBD2 might be the D (6 bases). The J call could be wrong; TRBJ2-7 is a better fit for the DNA end. The CDR3 runs 15 residues. Germline loops: CDR1 MNHEY, CDR2 SVGAGI. The CDR3 DNA sequence: TGTGCCAGCAGCCTAGGTTGGGACGGGAGCTACGAGCAGTACTTC. This codes for CASSLGWDGSYEQYF.

J is TRBJ2-1 and V is TRBV2, with D unresolved. Germline values: CDR1 SNHLY, CDR2 FYNNEI. The V end was cut by 4 bases, the J end by 8 bases, with 6 bases between. The length of the CDR3 is 11 residues. The CDR3 nucleotides read TGTGCCAGCAGTGTTGGCGATGAGCAGTTCTTC. This gives the protein CASSVGDEQFF.

V usage is TRBV7-2 and J usage is TRBJ2-5; unclear D gene. The J call may be faulty, since TRBJ2-7 better matches the DNA end. The germline gives CDR1 SGHTA, CDR2 FQGNSA. The CDR3 contains 14 residues. CDR3 sequence (DNA): TGTGCCAGCAGCTTAGTTTCAGGTCCTTACGAGCAGTACTTC. This sequence encodes CASSLVSGPYEQYF.

This clonotype was detected only a few times. V and J are TRBV29-1 and TRBJ2-7; D is possibly TRBD2 (5 bases). The V end was cut by 2 bases, the J end by 3 bases, with 8 bases between. The CDR3 spans 12 residues. Germline assignment: CDR1 SQVTM and CDR2 ANQGSEA. The CDR3 loop is CSVERDDYEQYF. CDR3 nucleotide sequence: TGCAGCGTTGAACGGGATGACTACGAGCAGTACTTC.

The genes are TRBV3-1 and TRBJ2-7, with a tentative D call TRBD1 (6 bases). Trimming stripped 4 bases from V and 7 bases from J, with 23 bases between. The CDR3 totals 16 residues. CDR1 LGHDT and CDR2 YNNKEL come from the germline V gene (reference sequence). The CDR3 DNA reads TGTGCCAGCAGCCCGCACGGTGGCGGCAAAGGGGGAGAGCAGTACTTC. It yields the protein CASSPHGGGKGGEQYF.

This rearrangement joins TRBV7-9 to TRBJ1-1; possibly TRBD1 for D (6 bases). This CDR3 has 16 residues. Germline CDR1 and CDR2: SEHNR and FQNEAQ (reference sequence). V lost 0 bases to trimming and J lost 0 bases, with 11 bases between them. In DNA, the CDR3 is TGTGCCAGCAGCTTAGCGGGGAGGGGGATGAACACTGAAGCTTTCTTT. It is translated as CASSLAGRGMNTEAFF.

V gene TRBV7-2 combines with J gene TRBJ2-5; 7 nucleotides agree with TRBD2. The CDR3 extends over 14 amino acids. V shed 7 bases and J 4 bases; nucleotides not matched to a gene: 9. The germline V gene has CDR1 SGHTA and CDR2 FQGNSA. CDR3 region: CASTEQRGGETQYF. CDR3 sequence (DNA): TGTGCCAGCACCGAACAGCGGGGAGGAGAGACCCAGTACTTC.

V gene TRBV19 combines with J gene TRBJ1-4; 9 positions match TRBD1. The junction had 6 bases not matched to a gene; V was cut back by 6 bases and J by 7 bases. CDR3 size: 14 residues. Germline assignment: CDR1 LNHDA and CDR2 SQIVND (reference sequence). DNA for the CDR3: TGTGCCAGTAGGACCGGGACAGGGCGTGAAAAACTGTTTTTT. Its translation is CASRTGTGREKLFF.

This clonotype came up a few times. The CDR3 DNA reads TGTGCCAGCAGCACCGTTTCAGATACGCAGTATTTT. Translating gives CASSTVSDTQYF. The chain uses TRBV6-1 and TRBJ2-3, with D unresolved. This CDR3 is built from 12 residues. V was clipped by 6 bases and J by 4 bases, with 8 bases between them. The germline CDR1 and CDR2 sequences are MNHNS and SASEGT.

This clonotype came up a few times. The J gene is TRBJ1-2, the V gene TRBV20-1, with D hard to call. CDR3 length: 14 amino acids. Germline assignment: CDR1 DFQATT and CDR2 SNEGSKA (reference sequence). V lost 6 bases and J lost 5, with 19 bases in between. The DNA of the CDR3 is TGCAGTGCCCATGATCCCGGGAGTCGATATGGCTACACCTTC. It is translated as CSAHDPGSRYGYTF.

This clonotype occurred many times. V and J are TRBV11-2 and TRBJ2-7; the D gene is possibly TRBD2 (5 bases). V gave up 3 bases and J gave up 3 bases, with 12 bases separating them. Germline V gene sequence: CDR1 SGHAT, CDR2 FQNNGV. The CDR3 is made up of 14 amino acids. This CDR3 reads CASSFSSGGYEQYF. The DNA for the CDR3 is TGTGCCAGCAGCTTTAGCTCAGGAGGCTACGAGCAGTACTTC.

This chain links TRBV30 with TRBJ1-2; no clear D gene. Trimming cost V 2 bases and J 8 bases, with 15 bases left between them. Germline CDR1 is GTSNPN and CDR2 is SVGIG (reference sequence). The CDR3 totals 13 residues. The CDR3 nucleotides read TGTGCCTGGAGTTCCACACAGTGGAGCGGCTACACCTTC. Residues: CAWSSTQWSGYTF.

This clonotype has only a few counts. This rearrangement joins TRBV18 to TRBJ2-5; maybe TRBD1 (5 bases). This CDR3 comprises 15 residues. Germline-derived CDR1 and CDR2 are KGHSH and LQKENI. Trimming left V 4 bases short and J 2 bases short, with 14 bases between. CDR3 sequence: CASSLLTGLQETQYF. DNA for the CDR3: TGTGCCAGCTCACTTCTAACAGGCTTGCAAGAGACCCAGTACTTC.

The sample holds a few counts of this clonotype. V usage is TRBV29-1 and J usage is TRBJ1-1; 9 positions agree with TRBD1. Germline CDR1 SQVTM, CDR2 ANQGSEA. The trim removed 4 bases at V and 6 bases at J, leaving 6 bases unmatched. The CDR3 contains 13 residues. This chain's CDR3 is CSVAGQGFAEAFF. The CDR3, as DNA: TGCAGCGTTGCAGGACAGGGGTTTGCTGAAGCTTTCTTT.